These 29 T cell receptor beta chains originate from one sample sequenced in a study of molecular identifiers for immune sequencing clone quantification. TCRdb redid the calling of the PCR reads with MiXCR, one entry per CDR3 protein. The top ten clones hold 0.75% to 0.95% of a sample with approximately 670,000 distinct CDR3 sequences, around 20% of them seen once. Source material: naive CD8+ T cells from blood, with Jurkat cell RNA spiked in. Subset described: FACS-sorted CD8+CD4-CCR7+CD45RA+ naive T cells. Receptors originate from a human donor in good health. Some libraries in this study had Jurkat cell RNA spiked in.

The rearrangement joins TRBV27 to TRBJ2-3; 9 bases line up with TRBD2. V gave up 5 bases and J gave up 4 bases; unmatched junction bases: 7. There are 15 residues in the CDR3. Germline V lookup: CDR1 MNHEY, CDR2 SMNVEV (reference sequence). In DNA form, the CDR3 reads TGTGCCAGCAGTCTCCCGGGACTAGCTGCAGATACGCAGTATTTT. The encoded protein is CASSLPGLAADTQYF.

CDR3 nucleotide sequence: TGTGCCAGCAGTTTTTATTCCCAGGGAGGCGAGCAGTACTTC. This translates into CASSFYSQGGEQYF. The J gene is TRBJ2-7, the V gene TRBV27, with D possibly matching TRBD2 (6 bases). V gave up 3 bases and J gave up 6 bases, with 15 bases separating them. The CDR3 covers 14 residues. CDR1 is MNHEY and CDR2 is SMNVEV in the germline V gene (reference sequence).

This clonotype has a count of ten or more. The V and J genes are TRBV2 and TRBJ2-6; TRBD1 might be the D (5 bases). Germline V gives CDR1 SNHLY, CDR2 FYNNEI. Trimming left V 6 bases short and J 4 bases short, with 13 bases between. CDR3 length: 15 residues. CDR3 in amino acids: CASSQAGSGANVLTF. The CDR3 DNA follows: TGTGCCAGCAGCCAAGCAGGGTCAGGGGCCAACGTCCTGACTTTC.

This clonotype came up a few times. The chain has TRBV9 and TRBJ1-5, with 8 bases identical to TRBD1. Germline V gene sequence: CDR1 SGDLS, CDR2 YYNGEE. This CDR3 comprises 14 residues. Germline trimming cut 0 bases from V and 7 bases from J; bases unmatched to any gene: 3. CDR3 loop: CASSVGTGTQPQHF. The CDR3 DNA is TGTGCCAGCAGCGTAGGGACAGGGACCCAGCCCCAGCATTTT.

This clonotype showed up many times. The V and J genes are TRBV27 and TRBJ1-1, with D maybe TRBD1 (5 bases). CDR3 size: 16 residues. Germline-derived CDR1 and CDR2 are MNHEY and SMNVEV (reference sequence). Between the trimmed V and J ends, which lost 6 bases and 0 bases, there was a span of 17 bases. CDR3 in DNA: TGTGCCAGCAGCCCGGAGGCTCCAGGGCTGAACACTGAAGCTTTCTTT. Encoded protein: CASSPEAPGLNTEAFF.

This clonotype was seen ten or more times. CDR3 coding DNA: TGTGCCAGCAGTGACGATAACTTTGTAGATCCCCTTATCATCAAGCCCCAGCATTTT. Its translation: CASSDDNFVDPLIIKPQHF. The chain employs TRBV6-4 and TRBJ1-5; no firm D call. The CDR3 has 19 amino acids. Per germline, CDR1 MRHNA and CDR2 SNTAGT. Trimming shortened V by 2 bases and J by 8 bases, and 28 bases separated the two germline ends.

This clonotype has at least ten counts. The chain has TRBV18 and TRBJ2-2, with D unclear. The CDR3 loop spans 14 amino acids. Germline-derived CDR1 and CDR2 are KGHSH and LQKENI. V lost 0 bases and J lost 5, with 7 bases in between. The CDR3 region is CASSPPVWTGELFF. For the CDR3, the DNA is TGTGCCAGCTCACCACCGGTATGGACCGGGGAGCTGTTTTTT.

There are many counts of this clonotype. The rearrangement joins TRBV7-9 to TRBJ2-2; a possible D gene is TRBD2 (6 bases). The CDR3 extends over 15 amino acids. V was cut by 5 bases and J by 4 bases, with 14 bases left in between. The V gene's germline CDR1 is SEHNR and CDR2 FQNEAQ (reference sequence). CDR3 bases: TGTGCCAGCAGCCCTTCCCCGGGGGTCACCGGGGAGCTGTTTTTT. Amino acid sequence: CASSPSPGVTGELFF.

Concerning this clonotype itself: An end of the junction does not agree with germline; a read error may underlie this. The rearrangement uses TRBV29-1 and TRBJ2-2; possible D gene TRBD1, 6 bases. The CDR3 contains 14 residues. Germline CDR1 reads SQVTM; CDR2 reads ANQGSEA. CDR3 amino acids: CSVLGHKNTGELVF. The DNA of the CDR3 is TGCAGTGTTCTGGGACACAAGAACACCGGGGAGCTGGTTTTT.

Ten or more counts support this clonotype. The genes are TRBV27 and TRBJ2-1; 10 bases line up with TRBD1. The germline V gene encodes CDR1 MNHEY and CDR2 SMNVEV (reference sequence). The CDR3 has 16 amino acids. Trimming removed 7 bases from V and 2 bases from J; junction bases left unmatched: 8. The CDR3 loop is CASIDAGTGAYNEQFF. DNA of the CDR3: TGTGCCAGCATTGATGCCGGGACAGGGGCCTACAATGAGCAGTTCTTC.

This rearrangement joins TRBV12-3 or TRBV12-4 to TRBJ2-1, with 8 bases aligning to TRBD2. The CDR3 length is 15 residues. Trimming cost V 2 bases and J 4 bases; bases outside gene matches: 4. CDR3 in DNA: TGTGCCAGCAGTTTAACTAGCGGTAAATACAATGAGCAGTTCTTC. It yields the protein CASSLTSGKYNEQFF.

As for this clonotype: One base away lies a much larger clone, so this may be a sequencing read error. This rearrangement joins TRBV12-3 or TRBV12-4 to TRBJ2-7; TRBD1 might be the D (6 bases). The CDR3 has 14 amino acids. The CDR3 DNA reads TGTGCCAGCAGTGCTTCGGGACACCTCTACGAGCGGTACTTC. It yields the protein CASSASGHLYERYF.

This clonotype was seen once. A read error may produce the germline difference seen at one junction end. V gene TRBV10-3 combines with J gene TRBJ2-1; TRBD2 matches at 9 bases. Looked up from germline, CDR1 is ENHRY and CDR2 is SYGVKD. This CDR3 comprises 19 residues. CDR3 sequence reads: CAISEDLAGVTSSYNEQSF. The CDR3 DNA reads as TGTGCCATCAGTGAAGACTTAGCGGGAGTAACTAGCTCCTACAATGAGCAGTCCTTC.

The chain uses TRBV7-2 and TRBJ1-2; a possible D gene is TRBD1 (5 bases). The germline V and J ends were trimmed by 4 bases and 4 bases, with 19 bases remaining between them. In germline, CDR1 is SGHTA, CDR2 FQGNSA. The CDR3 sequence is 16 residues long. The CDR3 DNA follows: TGTGCCAGCAGCTCCCGAGAATGGGACCTTCTCTATGGCTACACCTTC. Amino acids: CASSSREWDLLYGYTF.

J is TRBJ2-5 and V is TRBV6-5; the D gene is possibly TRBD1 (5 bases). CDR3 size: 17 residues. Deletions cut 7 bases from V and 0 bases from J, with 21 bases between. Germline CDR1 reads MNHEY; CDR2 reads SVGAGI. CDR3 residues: CASIQALIRAYQETQYF. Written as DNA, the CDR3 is TGTGCCAGCATCCAGGCCCTTATCAGGGCCTACCAAGAGACCCAGTACTTC.

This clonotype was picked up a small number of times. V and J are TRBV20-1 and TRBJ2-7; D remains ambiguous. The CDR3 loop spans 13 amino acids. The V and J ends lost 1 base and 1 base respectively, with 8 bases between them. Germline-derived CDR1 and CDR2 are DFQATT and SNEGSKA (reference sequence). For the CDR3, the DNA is TGCAGTGCTAGAGGAGAGTTATCCTACGAGCAGTACTTC. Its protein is CSARGELSYEQYF.

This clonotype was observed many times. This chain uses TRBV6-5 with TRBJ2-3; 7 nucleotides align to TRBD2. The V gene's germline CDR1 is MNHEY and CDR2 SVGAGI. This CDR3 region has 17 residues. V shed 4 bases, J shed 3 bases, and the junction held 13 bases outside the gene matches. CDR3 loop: CASSFSLAERGTDTQYF. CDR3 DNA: TGTGCCAGCAGTTTCAGCCTAGCGGAGAGAGGGACAGATACGCAGTATTTT.

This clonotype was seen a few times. In nucleotides, the CDR3 is TGTGCCAGCAGCGTTCAGGTGGTGCCTAATGAAAAACTGTTTTTT. Encoded protein: CASSVQVVPNEKLFF. The chain uses TRBV5-5 and TRBJ1-4; D gene unclear. Trimming took off 4 bases at V and 3 bases at J, with 13 bases between the two ends. There are 15 residues in the CDR3. Germline V gene sequence: CDR1 SGHKS, CDR2 YYEKEE (reference sequence).

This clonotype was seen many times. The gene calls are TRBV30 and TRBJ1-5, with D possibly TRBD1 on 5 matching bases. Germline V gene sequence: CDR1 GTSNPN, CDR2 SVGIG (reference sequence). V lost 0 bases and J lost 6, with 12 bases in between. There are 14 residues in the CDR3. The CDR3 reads CAWSVWGSGQPQHF. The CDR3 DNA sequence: TGTGCCTGGAGTGTTTGGGGGTCGGGTCAGCCCCAGCATTTT. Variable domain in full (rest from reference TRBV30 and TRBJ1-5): SQTIHQWPATLVQPVGSPLSLECTVEGTSNPNLYWYRQAAGRGLQLLFYSVGIGQISSEVPQNLSASRPQDRQFILSSKKLLLSDSGFYLCAWSVWGSGQPQHFGDGTRLSIL.

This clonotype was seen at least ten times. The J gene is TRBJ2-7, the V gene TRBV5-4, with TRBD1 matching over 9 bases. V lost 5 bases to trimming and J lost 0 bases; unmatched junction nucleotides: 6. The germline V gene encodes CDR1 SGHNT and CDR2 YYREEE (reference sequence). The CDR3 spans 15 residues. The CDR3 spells CASRTGQGSSYEQYF. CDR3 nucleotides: TGTGCCAGCAGGACGGGACAGGGTTCCTCCTACGAGCAGTACTTC.

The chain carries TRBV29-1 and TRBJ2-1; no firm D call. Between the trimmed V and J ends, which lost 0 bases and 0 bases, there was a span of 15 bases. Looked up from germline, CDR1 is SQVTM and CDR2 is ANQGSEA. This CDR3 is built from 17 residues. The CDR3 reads CSVEDLTAQPSYNEQFF. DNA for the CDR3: TGCAGCGTTGAAGATCTTACAGCCCAACCCTCCTACAATGAGCAGTTCTTC.

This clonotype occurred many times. The CDR3: CASSPGQGAFTEAFF. The CDR3 coding sequence is TGTGCCAGCAGTCCGGGACAGGGGGCTTTCACTGAAGCTTTCTTT. The J gene is TRBJ1-1, the V gene TRBV12-3 or TRBV12-4, with 12 bases that match TRBD1. The CDR3 consists of 15 residues. With 5 bases clipped from V and 4 bases from J, the junction kept 5 bases outside the gene matches.

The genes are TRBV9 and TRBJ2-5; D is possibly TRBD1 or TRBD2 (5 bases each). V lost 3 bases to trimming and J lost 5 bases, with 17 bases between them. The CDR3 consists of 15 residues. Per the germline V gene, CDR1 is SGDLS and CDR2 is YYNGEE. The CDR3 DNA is TGTGCCAGCAGCGGGTCGGACACCCGAGGGGAGACCCAGTACTTC. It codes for CASSGSDTRGETQYF. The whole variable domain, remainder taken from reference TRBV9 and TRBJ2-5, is DSGVTQTPKHLITATGQRVTLRCSPRSGDLSVYWYQQSLDQGLQFLIQYYNGEERAKGNILERFSAQQFPDLHSELNLSSLELGDSALYFCASSGSDTRGETQYFGPGTRLLVL.

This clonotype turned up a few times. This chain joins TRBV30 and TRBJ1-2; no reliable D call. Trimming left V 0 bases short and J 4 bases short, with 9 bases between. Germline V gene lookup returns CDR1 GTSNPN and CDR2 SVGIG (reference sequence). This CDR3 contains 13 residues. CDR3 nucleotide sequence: TGTGCCTGGAGTGTAGAGTACAGCTATGGCTACACCTTC. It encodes CAWSVEYSYGYTF.

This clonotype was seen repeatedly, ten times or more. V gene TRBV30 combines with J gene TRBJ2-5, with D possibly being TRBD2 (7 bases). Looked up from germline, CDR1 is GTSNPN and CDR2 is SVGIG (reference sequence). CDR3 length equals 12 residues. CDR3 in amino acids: CAWRGPQETQYF. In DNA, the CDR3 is TGTGCGTGGCGGGGGCCCCAAGAGACCCAGTACTTC.

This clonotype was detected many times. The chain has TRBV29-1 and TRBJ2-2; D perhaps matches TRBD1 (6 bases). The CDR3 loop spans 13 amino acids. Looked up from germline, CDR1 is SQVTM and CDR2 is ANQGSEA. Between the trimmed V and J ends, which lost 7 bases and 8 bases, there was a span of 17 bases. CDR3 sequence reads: CSAWDTTAGELFF. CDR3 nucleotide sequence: TGCAGCGCATGGGACACCACGGCAGGGGAGCTGTTTTTT.

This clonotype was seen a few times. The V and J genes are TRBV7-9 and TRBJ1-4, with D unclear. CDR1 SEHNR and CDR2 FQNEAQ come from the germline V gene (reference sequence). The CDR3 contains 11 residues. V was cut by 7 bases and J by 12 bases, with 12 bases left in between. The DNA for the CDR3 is TGTGCCAGCAAGAATAGAAATGAACTGTTTTTT. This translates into CASKNRNELFF.

CDR3 in amino acids: CASSSGPGPGELFF. Here the CDR3 DNA reads TGTGCCAGCAGCTCCGGGCCAGGCCCCGGGGAGCTGTTTTTT. V usage is TRBV7-7 and J usage is TRBJ2-2; D is unclear. The V gene's germline CDR1 is SSHAT and CDR2 FNYEAQ (reference sequence). CDR3 size: 14 residues. V was clipped by 4 bases and J by 6 bases, with 12 bases between them. Full variable domain (missing parts from reference TRBV7-7 and TRBJ2-2): GAGVSQSPRYKVTKRGQDVTLRCDPISSHATLYWYQQALGQGPEFLTYFNYEAQPDKSGLPSDRFSAERPEGSISTLTIQRTEQRDSAMYRCASSSGPGPGELFFGEGSRLTVL.

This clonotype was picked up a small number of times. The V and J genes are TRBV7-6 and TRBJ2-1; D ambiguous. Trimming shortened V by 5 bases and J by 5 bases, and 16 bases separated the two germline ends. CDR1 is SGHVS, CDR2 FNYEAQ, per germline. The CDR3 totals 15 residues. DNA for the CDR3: TGTGCCAGCAGCCCTGGGGTCCTTAACCACAATGAGCAGTTCTTC. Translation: CASSPGVLNHNEQFF.